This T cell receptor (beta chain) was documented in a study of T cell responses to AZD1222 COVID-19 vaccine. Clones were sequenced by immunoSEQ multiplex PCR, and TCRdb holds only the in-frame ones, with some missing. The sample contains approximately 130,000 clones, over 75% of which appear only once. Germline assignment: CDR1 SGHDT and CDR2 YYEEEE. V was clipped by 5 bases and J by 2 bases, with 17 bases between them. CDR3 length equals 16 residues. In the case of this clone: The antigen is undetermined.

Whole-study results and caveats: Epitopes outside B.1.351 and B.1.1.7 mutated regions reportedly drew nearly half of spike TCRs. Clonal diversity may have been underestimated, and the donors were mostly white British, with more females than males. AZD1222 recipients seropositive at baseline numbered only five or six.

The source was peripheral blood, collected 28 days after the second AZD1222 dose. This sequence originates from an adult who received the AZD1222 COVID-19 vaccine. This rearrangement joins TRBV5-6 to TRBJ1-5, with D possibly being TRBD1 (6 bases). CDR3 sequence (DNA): TGTGCCAGCAGTACGGGGGCAGGGGCCGGCAATCAGCCCCAGCATTTT. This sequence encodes CASSTGAGAGNQPQHF.